This TCR beta chain was profiled in a study of blood T cell repertoires in COVID-19. Study summary: The samples span acute and convalescent COVID-19 from the United States, Italy and Spain. In each case, the material was cDNA or gDNA derived from T cells, B-cell-depleted T cells, or PBMCs.

CDR3 length: 16 amino acids. Germline-derived CDR1 and CDR2 are SGHNT and YYREEE (reference sequence). Trimming took 5 bases from V and 7 from J; bases not matched to a gene: 16. TCRdb's copy holds only in-frame clones and misses some; the assay was immunoSEQ multiplex PCR. Of more than 50,000 clones listed, 80% to 95% are singletons. Material: peripheral blood. The clonotype originates from a human donor with active COVID-19. The donor label of this sample is uncertain. V usage is TRBV5-4 and J usage is TRBJ2-7, with 9 bases lining up with TRBD2. Here the CDR3 DNA reads TGTGCCAGCAGTCAATCCCCGGGACTAGCTCCTAGAGAGCAGTACTTC. This sequence encodes CASSQSPGLAPREQYF.